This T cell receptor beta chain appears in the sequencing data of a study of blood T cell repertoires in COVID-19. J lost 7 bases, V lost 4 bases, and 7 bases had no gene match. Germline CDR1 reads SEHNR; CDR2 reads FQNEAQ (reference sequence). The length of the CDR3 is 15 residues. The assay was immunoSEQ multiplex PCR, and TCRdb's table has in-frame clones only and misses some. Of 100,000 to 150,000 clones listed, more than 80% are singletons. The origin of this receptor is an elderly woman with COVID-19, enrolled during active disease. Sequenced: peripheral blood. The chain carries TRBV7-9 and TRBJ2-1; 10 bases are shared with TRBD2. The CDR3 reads CASSSGLANRNEQFF. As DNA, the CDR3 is TGTGCCAGCAGCTCGGGACTAGCGAATAGGAATGAGCAGTTCTTC.